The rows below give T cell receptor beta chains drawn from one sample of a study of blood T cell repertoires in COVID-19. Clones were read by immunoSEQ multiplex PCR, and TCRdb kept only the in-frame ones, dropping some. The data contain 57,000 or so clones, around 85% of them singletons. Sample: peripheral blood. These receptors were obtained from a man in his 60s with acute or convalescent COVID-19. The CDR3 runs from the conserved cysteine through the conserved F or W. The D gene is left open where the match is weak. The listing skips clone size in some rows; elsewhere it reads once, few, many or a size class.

CASSQDWPDHAREGHCNEQFF	TGTGCCAGCAGCCAAGATTGGCCGGATCACGCACGGGAGGGTCACTGCAATGAGCAGTTCTTC	TRBJ2-1	TRBD2	TRBV3-1/TRBV3-2	.
CASTAPPGDSPLHF	TGCGCCAGTACCGCCCCCCCGGGGGATTCACCCCTCCACTTT	TRBJ1-6	.	TRBV10-2	once
CASSTRDRANEQYF	TGTGCCAGTAGTACCAGGGACAGGGCCAACGAGCAGTACTTC	TRBJ2-7	TRBD1	TRBV19	.
CASSQRQGAPDQPQHF	TGTGCCAGCAGTCAACGACAGGGGGCGCCAGATCAGCCCCAGCATTTT	TRBJ1-5	TRBD1	TRBV28	.
CASSQGPGENEQYF	TGCGCCAGCAGCCAAGGCCCGGGAGAAAACGAGCAGTACTTC	TRBJ2-7	.	TRBV4-3	.
CASSSRPMGQGRETQYF	TGCGCCAGCAGCTCAAGACCTATGGGACAGGGGAGAGAGACCCAGTACTTC	TRBJ2-5	TRBD1	TRBV5-1	few
CASSTQGGGFKAFF	TGTGCCAGCAGTACCCAAGGAGGGGGCTTTAAAGCTTTCTTT	TRBJ1-1	TRBD1	TRBV6-5	.
CASNRGRASGENIQYF	TGTGCCAGCAACCGAGGAAGGGCTAGCGGTGAAAACATTCAGTACTTC	TRBJ2-4	TRBD2	TRBV7-9	.
CAWSTSGTNTGELFF	TGTGCCTGGAGTACTAGCGGAACGAACACCGGGGAGCTGTTTTTT	TRBJ2-2	TRBD2	TRBV30	.
CASSPYDRNEQFF	TGTGCCAGCAGCCCCTACGACAGAAATGAGCAGTTCTTC	TRBJ2-1	.	TRBV9	.
CASSLWAGYGQPQHF	TGTGCCAGCAGTTTATGGGCAGGGTACGGTCAGCCCCAGCATTTT	TRBJ1-5	.	TRBV28	.
CASSLSGGGGDEQFF	TGTGCCAGCAGCTTAAGTGGCGGAGGCGGGGATGAGCAGTTCTTC	TRBJ2-1	.	TRBV7-3	.
CASSLDGTNLRNEQFF	TGCGCCAGCAGCTTGGATGGGACTAACCTTCGGAATGAGCAGTTCTTC	TRBJ2-1	TRBD2	TRBV5-1	once
CAWSGPEGWETQYF	TGTGCCTGGAGTGGACCGGAGGGGTGGGAGACCCAGTACTTC	TRBJ2-5	.	TRBV30	.
CASRHRTGYNQPQHF	TGCGCCAGCAGACACCGGACAGGTTACAATCAGCCCCAGCATTTT	TRBJ1-5	TRBD1	TRBV4-1	once
CASSELTGAETQYF	TGTGCCAGCAGTGAACTGACAGGGGCAGAGACCCAGTACTTC	TRBJ2-5	TRBD1	TRBV2	once
CASSTGQVTGELFF	TGCGCCAGCAGCACGGGACAGGTAACCGGGGAGCTGTTTTTT	TRBJ2-2	TRBD1	TRBV5-1	.
CASSYEGSSYNEQFF	TGCGCCAGCAGCTATGAAGGGAGCTCCTACAATGAGCAGTTCTTC	TRBJ2-1	.	TRBV10-2	.
CASSALDRLSGNTIYF	TGTGCCAGCAGTGCCCTCGACAGGCTCTCTGGAAACACCATATATTTT	TRBJ1-3	.	TRBV6-1	.
CASSLISWGRANYGYTF	TGTGCCAGCAGCTTAATTTCTTGGGGCCGAGCGAACTATGGCTACACCTTC	TRBJ1-2	.	TRBV11-2	.
CASSQRGDLAKNIQYF	TGCGCCAGCAGCCAACGGGGAGACCTAGCCAAAAACATTCAGTACTTC	TRBJ2-4	.	TRBV4-1	.
CASSVQTSGEQFF	TGTGCCAGCAGCGTCCAAACTAGCGGCGAGCAGTTCTTC	TRBJ2-1	TRBD2	TRBV9	once
CATTVASGANVLTF	TGTGCCACCACAGTTGCTTCTGGGGCCAACGTCCTGACTTTC	TRBJ2-6	.	TRBV28	.
CAWTLLQETQYF	TGTGCCTGGACCCTACTCCAAGAGACCCAGTACTTC	TRBJ2-5	.	TRBV30	.
CATSDSGTVPNTEAFF	TGTGCCACCAGTGATTCCGGGACAGTACCGAACACTGAAGCTTTCTTT	TRBJ1-1	TRBD1	TRBV24-1	.
CASSYESGSYEQYF	TGTGCCAGCAGTTACGAATCCGGTTCCTACGAGCAGTACTTC	TRBJ2-7	.	TRBV6-6	few
CASSPNRGFEQYF	TGTGCCAGCTCCCCTAACAGGGGCTTCGAGCAGTACTTC	TRBJ2-7	TRBD1	TRBV18	.
CAWTWAGGLSNTQYF	TGTGCCTGGACCTGGGCGGGAGGACTATCTAATACGCAGTATTTT	TRBJ2-3	TRBD2	TRBV30	.
CSASAGESQYF	TGCAGTGCTAGTGCCGGGGAATCGCAGTATTTT	TRBJ2-3	.	TRBV20-1	.
CASSGTPVYEQYF	TGTGCCAGCAGTGGGACACCCGTCTACGAGCAGTACTTC	TRBJ2-7	.	TRBV28	.
CASSFDSQRSPLHF	TGTGCCAGCAGCTTCGACAGTCAAAGATCACCCCTCCACTTT	TRBJ1-6	.	TRBV11-2	.
CASSTTRKTGEAFF	TGTGCCAGTAGTACTACCAGAAAAACGGGTGAAGCTTTCTTT	TRBJ1-1	.	TRBV19	.
CASSLTGAYEQYF	TGTGCCAGCAGTTTGACAGGGGCCTACGAGCAGTACTTC	TRBJ2-7	TRBD1	TRBV27	few
CAEKGDQAGFTDTQYF	TGTGCCGAAAAAGGAGACCAGGCGGGATTCACAGATACGCAGTATTTT	TRBJ2-3	.	TRBV7-2	once
CASSLEWATGELFF	TGCGCCAGCAGCTTGGAATGGGCAACCGGGGAGCTGTTTTTT	TRBJ2-2	.	TRBV5-1	.
CASSPGGGEQFF	TGTGCCAGCAGCCCAGGGGGTGGTGAGCAGTTCTTC	TRBJ2-1	TRBD1	TRBV7-8	.
CASSQDLVRSYEQYF	TGTGCCAGCAGCCAAGACCTAGTTCGCTCCTACGAGCAGTACTTC	TRBJ2-7	.	TRBV4-2	.
CASSRDRDSPLHF	TGTGCCAGCAGCCGGGACAGGGATTCACCCCTCCACTTT	TRBJ1-6	TRBD1	TRBV7-6	few
CASSLIGRNTEAFF	TGCGCCAGCAGCTTGATTGGCAGGAACACTGAAGCTTTCTTT	TRBJ1-1	.	TRBV5-1	.
CASSLAGDTAFF	TGCGCCAGCAGCTTGGCGGGGGATACGGCTTTCTTT	TRBJ1-1	.	TRBV5-1	.
CASSITRGNEQFF	TGTGCCAGTAGTATCACCCGCGGTAACGAGCAGTTCTTC	TRBJ2-1	.	TRBV19	.
CARSGPSTSGSTHEQFF	TGTGCCAGAAGCGGGCCATCGACTAGCGGGAGTACCCATGAGCAGTTCTTC	TRBJ2-1	TRBD2	TRBV5-3	.
CASSPAGDTQYF	TGTGCCAGCAGCCCGGCAGGAGATACGCAGTATTTT	TRBJ2-3	.	TRBV6-5	.
CASTTASGVNYEQYF	TGTGCCAGCACCACGGCTAGCGGGGTCAACTACGAGCAGTACTTC	TRBJ2-7	TRBD2	TRBV28	.
CASSYSIGSGSWAETQYF	TGTGCCAGCAGTTACTCGATCGGTAGCGGGAGTTGGGCTGAGACCCAGTACTTC	TRBJ2-5	TRBD2	TRBV6-2/TRBV6-3	once
CASSPWGGDTQYF	TGTGCCAGTAGCCCCTGGGGGGGAGATACGCAGTATTTT	TRBJ2-3	TRBD2	TRBV19	.
CASSQDAGEGTDTQYF	TGTGCCAGCAGCCAAGATGCGGGAGAGGGCACAGATACGCAGTATTTT	TRBJ2-3	TRBD2	TRBV4-2	.
CASSSGTDTQYF	TGTGCCAGCAGCTCTGGCACAGATACGCAGTATTTT	TRBJ2-3	.	TRBV7-8	.
CASRLNWGLAGLAKNIQYF	TGTGCAAGTCGCTTAAATTGGGGACTAGCGGGACTAGCCAAAAACATTCAGTACTTC	TRBJ2-4	.	TRBV12-2	once
CASSLFAAGNTGELFF	TGTGCCAGCAGCTTATTTGCTGCAGGGAACACCGGGGAGCTGTTTTTT	TRBJ2-2	.	TRBV7-3	.
CASSNRTGSYNEQFF	TGTGCCAGTAGTAATCGGACAGGATCCTACAATGAGCAGTTCTTC	TRBJ2-1	TRBD1	TRBV19	.